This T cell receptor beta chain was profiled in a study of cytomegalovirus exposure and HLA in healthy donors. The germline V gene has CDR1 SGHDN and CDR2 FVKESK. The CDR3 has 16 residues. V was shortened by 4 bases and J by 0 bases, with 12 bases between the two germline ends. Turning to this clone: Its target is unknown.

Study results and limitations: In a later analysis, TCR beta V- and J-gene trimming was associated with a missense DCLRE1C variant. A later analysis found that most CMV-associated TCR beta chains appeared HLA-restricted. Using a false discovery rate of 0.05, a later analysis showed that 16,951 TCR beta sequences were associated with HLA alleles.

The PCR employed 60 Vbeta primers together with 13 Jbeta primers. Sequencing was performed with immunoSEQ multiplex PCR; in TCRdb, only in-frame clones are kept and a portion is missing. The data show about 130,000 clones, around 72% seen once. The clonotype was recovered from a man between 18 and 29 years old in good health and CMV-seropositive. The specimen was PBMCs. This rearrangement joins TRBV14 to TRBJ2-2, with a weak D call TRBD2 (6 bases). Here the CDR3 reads CASSLHRGANTGELFF. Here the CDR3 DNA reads TGTGCCAGCAGCCTCCATCGCGGGGCGAACACCGGGGAGCTGTTTTTT.